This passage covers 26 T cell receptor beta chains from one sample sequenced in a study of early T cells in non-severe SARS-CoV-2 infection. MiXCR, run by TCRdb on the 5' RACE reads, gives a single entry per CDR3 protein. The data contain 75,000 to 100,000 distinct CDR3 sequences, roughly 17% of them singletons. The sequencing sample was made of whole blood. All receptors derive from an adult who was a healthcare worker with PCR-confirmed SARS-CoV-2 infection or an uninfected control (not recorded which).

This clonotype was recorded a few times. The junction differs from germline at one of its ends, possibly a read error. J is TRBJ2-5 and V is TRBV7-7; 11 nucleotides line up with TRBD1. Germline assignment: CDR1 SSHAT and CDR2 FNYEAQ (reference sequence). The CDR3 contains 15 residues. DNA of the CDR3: TGTGCTAGCAGCTTACCGGGACAGGGGGAAGAGACCCAGTACTTC. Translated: CASSLPGQGEETQYF.

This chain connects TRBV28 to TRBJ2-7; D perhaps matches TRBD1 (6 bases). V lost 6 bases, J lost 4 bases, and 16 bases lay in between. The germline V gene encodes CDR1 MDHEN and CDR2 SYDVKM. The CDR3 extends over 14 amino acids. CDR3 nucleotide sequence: TGTGCCAGCAGCGTGACCCTAGGGGGATACGAGCAGTACTTC. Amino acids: CASSVTLGGYEQYF.

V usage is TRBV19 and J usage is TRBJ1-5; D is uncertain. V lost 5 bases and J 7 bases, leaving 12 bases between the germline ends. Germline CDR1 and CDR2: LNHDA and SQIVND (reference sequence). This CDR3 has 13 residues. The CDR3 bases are TGTGCCAGTAGTCCCGTCGGCCCCCAGCCCCAGCATTTT. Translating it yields CASSPVGPQPQHF.

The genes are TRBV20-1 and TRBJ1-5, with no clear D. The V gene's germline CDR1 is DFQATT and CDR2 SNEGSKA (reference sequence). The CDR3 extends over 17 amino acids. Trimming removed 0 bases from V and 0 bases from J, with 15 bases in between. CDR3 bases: TGCAGTGCTAGAGATACGCTTTATGGGATTAGCAATCAGCCCCAGCATTTT. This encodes CSARDTLYGISNQPQHF.

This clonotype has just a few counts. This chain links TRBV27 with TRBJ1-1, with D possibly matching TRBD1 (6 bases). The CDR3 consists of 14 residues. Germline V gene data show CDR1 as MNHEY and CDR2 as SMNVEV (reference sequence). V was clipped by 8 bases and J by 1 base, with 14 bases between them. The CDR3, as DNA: TGTGCCAGCCACAGGAGGGGGTCGAACACTGAAGCTTTCTTT. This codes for CASHRRGSNTEAFF.

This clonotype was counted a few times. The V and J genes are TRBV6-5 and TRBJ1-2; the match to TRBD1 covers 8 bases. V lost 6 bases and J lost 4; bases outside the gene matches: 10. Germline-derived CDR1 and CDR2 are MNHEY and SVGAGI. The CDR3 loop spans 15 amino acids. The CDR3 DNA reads TGTGCCAGCAGCTCCGGGACAGGTCTTACCTATGGCTACACCTTC. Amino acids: CASSSGTGLTYGYTF.

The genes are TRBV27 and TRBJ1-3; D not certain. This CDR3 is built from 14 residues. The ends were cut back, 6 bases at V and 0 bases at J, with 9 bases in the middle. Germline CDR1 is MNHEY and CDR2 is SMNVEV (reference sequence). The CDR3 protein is CASSRRLSGNTIYF. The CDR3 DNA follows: TGTGCCAGCAGCAGACGCCTCTCTGGAAACACCATATATTTT.

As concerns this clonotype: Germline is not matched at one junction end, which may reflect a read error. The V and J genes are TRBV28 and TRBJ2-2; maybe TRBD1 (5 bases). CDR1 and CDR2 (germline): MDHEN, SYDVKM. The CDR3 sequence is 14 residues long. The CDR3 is CAGRPQGLRGELFF. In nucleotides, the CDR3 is TGTGCCGGCAGACCCCAGGGTTTGCGCGGGGAGCTGTTTTTT.

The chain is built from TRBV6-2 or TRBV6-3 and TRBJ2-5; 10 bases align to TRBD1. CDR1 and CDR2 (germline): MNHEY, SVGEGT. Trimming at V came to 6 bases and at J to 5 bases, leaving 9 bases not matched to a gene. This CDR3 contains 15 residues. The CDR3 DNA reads TGTGCCAGCAGCCCCGGGACAGGGGATCGGGAGACCCAGTACTTC. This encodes CASSPGTGDRETQYF.

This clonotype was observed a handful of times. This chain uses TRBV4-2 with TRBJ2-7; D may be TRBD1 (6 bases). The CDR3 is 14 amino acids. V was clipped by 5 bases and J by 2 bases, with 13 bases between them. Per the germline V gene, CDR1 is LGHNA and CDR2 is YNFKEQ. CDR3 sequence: CASSVPGATYEQYF. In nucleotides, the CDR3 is TGTGCCAGCAGCGTACCAGGGGCCACCTACGAGCAGTACTTC.

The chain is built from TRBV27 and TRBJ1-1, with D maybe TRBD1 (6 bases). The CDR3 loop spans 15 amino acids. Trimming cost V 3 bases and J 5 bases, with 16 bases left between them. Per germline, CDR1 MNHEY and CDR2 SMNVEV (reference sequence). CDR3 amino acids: CASSFLGGQETEAFF. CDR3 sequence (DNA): TGTGCCAGCAGTTTTCTGGGGGGCCAGGAGACTGAAGCTTTCTTT.

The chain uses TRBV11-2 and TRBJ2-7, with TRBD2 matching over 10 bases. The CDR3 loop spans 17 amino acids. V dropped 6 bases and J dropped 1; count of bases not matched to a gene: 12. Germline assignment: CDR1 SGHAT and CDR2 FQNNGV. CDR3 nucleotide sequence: TGTGCCAGCAGACGGGGATCGGGACTAGCGCGTTCCTACGAGCAGTACTTC. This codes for CASRRGSGLARSYEQYF.

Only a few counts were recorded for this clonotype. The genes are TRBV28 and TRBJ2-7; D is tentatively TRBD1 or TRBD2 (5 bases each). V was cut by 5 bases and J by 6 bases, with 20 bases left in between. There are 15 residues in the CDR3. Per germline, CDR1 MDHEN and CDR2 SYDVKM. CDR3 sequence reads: CASSRPLGTRGEQYF. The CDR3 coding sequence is TGTGCCAGCAGTCGCCCTTTGGGGACGCGAGGCGAGCAGTACTTC.

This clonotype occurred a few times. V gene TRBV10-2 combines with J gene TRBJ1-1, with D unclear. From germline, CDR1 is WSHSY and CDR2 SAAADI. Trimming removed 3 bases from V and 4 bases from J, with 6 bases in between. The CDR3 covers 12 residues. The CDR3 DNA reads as TGCGCCAGCAGTGATAGGTTCACTGAAGCTTTCTTT. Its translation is CASSDRFTEAFF.

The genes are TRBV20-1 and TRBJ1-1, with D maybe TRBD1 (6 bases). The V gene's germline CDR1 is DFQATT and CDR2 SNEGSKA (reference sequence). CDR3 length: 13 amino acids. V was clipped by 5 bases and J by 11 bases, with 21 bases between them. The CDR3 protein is CSAPPGMGRGAFF. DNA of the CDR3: TGCAGTGCTCCGCCCGGTATGGGGAGGGGGGCTTTCTTT.

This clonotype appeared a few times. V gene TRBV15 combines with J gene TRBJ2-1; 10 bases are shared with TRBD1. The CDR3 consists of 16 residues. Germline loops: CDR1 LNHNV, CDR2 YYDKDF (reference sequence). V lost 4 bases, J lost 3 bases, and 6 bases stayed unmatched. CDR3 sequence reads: CATSKFRDRGYNEQFF. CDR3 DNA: TGTGCCACCAGCAAATTTAGGGACAGGGGCTACAATGAGCAGTTCTTC.

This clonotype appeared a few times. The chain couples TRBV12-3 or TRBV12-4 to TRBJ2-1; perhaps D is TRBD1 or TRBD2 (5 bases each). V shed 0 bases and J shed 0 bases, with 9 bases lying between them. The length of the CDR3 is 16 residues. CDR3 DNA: TGTGCCAGCAGTTTAGCGGGGGAGAGCTCCTACAATGAGCAGTTCTTC. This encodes CASSLAGESSYNEQFF.

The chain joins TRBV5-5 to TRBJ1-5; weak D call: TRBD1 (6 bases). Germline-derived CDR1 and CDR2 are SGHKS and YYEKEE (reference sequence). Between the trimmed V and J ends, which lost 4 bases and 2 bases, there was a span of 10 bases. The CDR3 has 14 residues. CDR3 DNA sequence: TGTGCCAGCAGCCAACAGGGTCGCAATCAGCCCCAGCATTTT. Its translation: CASSQQGRNQPQHF.

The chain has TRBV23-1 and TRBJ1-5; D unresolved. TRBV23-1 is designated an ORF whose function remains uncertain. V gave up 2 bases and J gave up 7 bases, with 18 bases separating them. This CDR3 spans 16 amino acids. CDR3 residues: CASSQPRGEREQPQHF. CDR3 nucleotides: TGCGCCAGCAGTCAACCCCGTGGGGAACGGGAACAGCCCCAGCATTTT.

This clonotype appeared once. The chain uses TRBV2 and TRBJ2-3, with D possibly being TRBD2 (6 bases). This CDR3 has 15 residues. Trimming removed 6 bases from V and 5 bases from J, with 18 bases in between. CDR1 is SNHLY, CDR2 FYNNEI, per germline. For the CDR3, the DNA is TGTGCCAGCAGGCTACTAGCAAATCGTGGAGATACGCAGTATTTT. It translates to CASRLLANRGDTQYF.

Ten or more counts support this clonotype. CDR3 DNA: TGCAGTGCTAGAGACAGGGCCTACGAGCAGTACTTC. Translated, it gives CSARDRAYEQYF. The gene calls are TRBV20-1 and TRBJ2-7; perhaps TRBD1 as D (5 bases). CDR1 is DFQATT and CDR2 is SNEGSKA in the germline V gene (reference sequence). The CDR3 consists of 12 residues. With 0 bases removed from V and 2 bases from J, the gap between germline ends came to 5 bases.

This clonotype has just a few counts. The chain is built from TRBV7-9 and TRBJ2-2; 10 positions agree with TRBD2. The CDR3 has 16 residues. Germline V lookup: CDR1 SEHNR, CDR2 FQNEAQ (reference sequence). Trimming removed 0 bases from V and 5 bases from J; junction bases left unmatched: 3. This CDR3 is CASSLALAGDTGELFF. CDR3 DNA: TGTGCCAGCAGCTTAGCGCTAGCGGGGGATACCGGGGAGCTGTTTTTT.

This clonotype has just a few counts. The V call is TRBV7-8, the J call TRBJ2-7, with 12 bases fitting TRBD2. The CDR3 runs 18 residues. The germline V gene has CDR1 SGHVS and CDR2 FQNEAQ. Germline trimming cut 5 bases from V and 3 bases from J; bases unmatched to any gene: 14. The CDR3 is CASSQIGLAGTVGYEQYF. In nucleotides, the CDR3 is TGTGCCAGCAGCCAAATAGGACTAGCGGGAACAGTGGGCTACGAGCAGTACTTC.

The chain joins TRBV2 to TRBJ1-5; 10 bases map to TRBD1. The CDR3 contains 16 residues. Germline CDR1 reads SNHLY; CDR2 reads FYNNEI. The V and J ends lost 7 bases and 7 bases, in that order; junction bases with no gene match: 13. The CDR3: CASTRDRGKYGQPQHF. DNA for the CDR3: TGTGCCAGCACAAGGGACAGGGGCAAATATGGACAGCCCCAGCATTTT.

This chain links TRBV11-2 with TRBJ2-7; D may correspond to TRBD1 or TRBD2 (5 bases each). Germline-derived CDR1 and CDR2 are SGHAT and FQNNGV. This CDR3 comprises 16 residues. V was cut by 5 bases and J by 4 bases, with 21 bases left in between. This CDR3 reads CASSIASGRPLYEQYF. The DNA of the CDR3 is TGTGCCAGCAGCATCGCCTCGGGGCGGCCCCTGTACGAGCAGTACTTC. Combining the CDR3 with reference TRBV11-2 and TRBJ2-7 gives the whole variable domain EAGVAQSPRYKIIEKRQSVAFWCNPISGHATLYWYQQILGQGPKLLIQFQNNGVVDDSQLPKDRFSAERLKGVDSTLKIQPAKLEDSAVYLCASSIASGRPLYEQYFGPGTRLTVT.

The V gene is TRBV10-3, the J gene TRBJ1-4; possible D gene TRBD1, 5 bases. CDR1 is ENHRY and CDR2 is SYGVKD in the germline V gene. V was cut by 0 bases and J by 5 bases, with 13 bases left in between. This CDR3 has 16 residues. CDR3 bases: TGTGCCATCAGTGAGTCAGCCGGGACCCGCAATGAAAAACTGTTTTTT. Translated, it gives CAISESAGTRNEKLFF.